These T cell receptor beta chains were read from a single sample in a study of regulatory T cells in long-lasting Graves disease. TCRdb recomputed calls from the multiplex PCR reads with MiXCR, one row per CDR3 protein. The data contain about 340,000 distinct CDR3 sequences, less than 20% of them singletons. The source material was peripheral blood mononuclear cells (PBMCs), sampled when the disease was refractory, from a patient treated with antithyroid drugs. These receptors were taken from a female donor with Graves disease. Both conserved end residues are part of each CDR3. Fields, in order: D gene, clone size, V gene, J gene, CDR3 DNA, CDR3 protein. A D gene is named only where the DNA matches it firmly. Size is omitted from some rows. Given values are once, few, many or a class for expanded clones.

D: TRBD2; size: few; V: TRBV29-1; J: TRBJ2-7; DNA: TGCAGCGTTGCGAGCGGGGGGGGAGCCTACGAGCAGTACTTC; CDR3: CSVASGGGAYEQYF
D: TRBD1; size: few; V: TRBV9; J: TRBJ1-2; DNA: TGTGCCAGCAGCGCCTCCGGGACAGGATCTGGCTACACCTTC; CDR3: CASSASGTGSGYTF
D: .; size: few; V: TRBV27; J: TRBJ1-2; DNA: TGTGCCAGCAGTTTTACGGGGACCGGCTATGGCTACACCTTC; CDR3: CASSFTGTGYGYTF
D: .; size: many; V: TRBV3-1; J: TRBJ1-4; DNA: TGTGCCAGCAGCCACCAGGTTGGAAAACTGTTTTTT; CDR3: CASSHQVGKLFF
D: .; size: .; V: TRBV7-2; J: TRBJ1-3; DNA: TGTGCCAGCAGCTTTTCGACAGACTCTGGAAACACCATATATTTT; CDR3: CASSFSTDSGNTIYF
D: TRBD1; size: .; V: TRBV28; J: TRBJ1-1; DNA: TGTGCCAGCAGTTCCCCAGGGGGCTACAAAGGTGCTTTCTTT; CDR3: CASSSPGGYKGAFF
D: .; size: many; V: TRBV5-4; J: TRBJ2-5; DNA: TGTGCCAGCAGCCTTCAAGACCAAGAGACCCAGTACTTC; CDR3: CASSLQDQETQYF
D: TRBD2; size: .; V: TRBV18; J: TRBJ2-7; DNA: TGTGCCAGCTCAGGGACTAGCTCCTACGAGCAGTACTTC; CDR3: CASSGTSSYEQYF
D: .; size: many; V: TRBV7-9; J: TRBJ2-7; DNA: TGTGCCAGCAGCGGCCGGGACTCCTACGAGCAGTACTTC; CDR3: CASSGRDSYEQYF
D: .; size: many; V: TRBV19; J: TRBJ1-4; DNA: TGTGCCAGTAGTATAGCGGGTACACCTAATGAAAAACTGTTTTTT; CDR3: CASSIAGTPNEKLFF
D: .; size: few; V: TRBV18; J: TRBJ1-2; DNA: TGTGCCAGCTCACCACCTGGCGGACGGACCAACTATGGCTACACCTTC; CDR3: CASSPPGGRTNYGYTF
D: TRBD2; size: .; V: TRBV11-2; J: TRBJ2-1; DNA: TGTGCCAGCAGCTTAGCCCGGGGTAGCGGGAGTGTCTACAATGAGCAGTTCTTC; CDR3: CASSLARGSGSVYNEQFF
D: TRBD1; size: few; V: TRBV7-8; J: TRBJ1-1; DNA: TGTGCCAGCAGCTTCTGGACAGGCGGCACTGAAGCTTTCTTT; CDR3: CASSFWTGGTEAFF
D: TRBD2; size: many; V: TRBV6-2/TRBV6-3; J: TRBJ2-7; DNA: TGTGCCAGCACGACGGGAGGCCGAGTCGAGCAGTACTTC; CDR3: CASTTGGRVEQYF
D: TRBD2; size: .; V: TRBV6-5; J: TRBJ2-3; DNA: TGTGCCAGCAGTTACTCTAGCGGGAGTATAGATACGCAGTATTTT; CDR3: CASSYSSGSIDTQYF
D: TRBD1; size: .; V: TRBV6-4; J: TRBJ1-6; DNA: TGTGCCAGCAGTGACGGGACAGGGATAAACTCACCCCTCCACTTT; CDR3: CASSDGTGINSPLHF
D: TRBD1; size: many; V: TRBV27; J: TRBJ1-6; DNA: TGTGCCAGCAGTTACAGGGGTTCACCCCTCCACTTT; CDR3: CASSYRGSPLHF
D: .; size: .; V: TRBV3-1; J: TRBJ2-1; DNA: TGTGCCAGCAGCCAAGATTGGGGTAGGACAGCGGTTTTCCAGTTCTTC; CDR3: CASSQDWGRTAVFQFF
D: .; size: .; V: TRBV27; J: TRBJ2-7; DNA: TGTGCCAGCGGTCCCGGTGAAAGCTCCTACGAGCAGTACTTC; CDR3: CASGPGESSYEQYF
D: .; size: many; V: TRBV20-1; J: TRBJ1-1; DNA: TGCAGTGCTAGTAAACAACCCCGATTACCGATCCAGGGAAGCCCTAACACTGAAGCTTTCTTT; CDR3: CSASKQPRLPIQGSPNTEAFF
D: .; size: many; V: TRBV7-9; J: TRBJ1-1; DNA: TGTGCCAGCAGCTTAGCGGGATTGAACACTGAAGCTTTCTTT; CDR3: CASSLAGLNTEAFF
D: .; size: many; V: TRBV20-1; J: TRBJ1-5; DNA: TGCAGTGCTAACCGGGCGAATCAGCCCCAGCATTTT; CDR3: CSANRANQPQHF
D: .; size: many; V: TRBV28; J: TRBJ1-1; DNA: TGTGCCAGCTTGGGGGGGTTACTCACTGAAGCTTTCTTT; CDR3: CASLGGLLTEAFF
D: TRBD1; size: few; V: TRBV7-9; J: TRBJ2-2; DNA: TGTGCCAGCAGCGTAACAGGGGGCTCCACCGGGGAGCTGTTTTTT; CDR3: CASSVTGGSTGELFF
D: .; size: .; V: TRBV11-2; J: TRBJ1-3; DNA: TGTGCCAGCAGCTTAGGTCTCCTCCGGGACGGGGGAAACACCATATATTTT; CDR3: CASSLGLLRDGGNTIYF
D: TRBD1; size: few; V: TRBV7-2; J: TRBJ1-1; DNA: TGTGCCAGCAGCTTACAGAACAGGGGACAGACTGAAGCTTTCTTT; CDR3: CASSLQNRGQTEAFF